This T cell receptor (beta chain) emerged from a study of T cells in Graves' hyperthyroidism and ophthalmopathy. Study as a whole: Blood was drawn when the patient was first diagnosed and still untreated.

Regarding this clonotype: Its antigen is currently unknown. Given a much more abundant clone one base away, this may be a read error.

The study included ophthalmopathy patients with Clinical Activity Score at least 3, NOSPECS grade at least 4 and duration under 3 months. The CDR3 length is 14 residues. Using RNA transcripts as the source, TCR beta CDR3 regions were amplified. A set of HTBI primers served as the primers for a first-round RT-PCR of the TCR CDR3. TCRdb used MiXCR to reprocess the multiplex PCR reads, holding one entry per CDR3 protein. This repertoire shows approximately 530,000 distinct CDR3 sequences, just under 20% found once; its top ten account for over 45%. Findings and caveats of the study: Median prediction lead before ophthalmopathy onset was 5 to 7 months with the model.

The sequence was obtained from a middle-aged man with Graves' ophthalmopathy. The rearrangement uses TRBV12-3 or TRBV12-4 and TRBJ1-1, with TRBD1 as a possible D gene (6 bases). Input material: blood. The CDR3 DNA reads TGTGCCAGCAGTTTTGACAGGATGAACACTGAAGCTCTCTTT. As protein: CASSFDRMNTEALF.